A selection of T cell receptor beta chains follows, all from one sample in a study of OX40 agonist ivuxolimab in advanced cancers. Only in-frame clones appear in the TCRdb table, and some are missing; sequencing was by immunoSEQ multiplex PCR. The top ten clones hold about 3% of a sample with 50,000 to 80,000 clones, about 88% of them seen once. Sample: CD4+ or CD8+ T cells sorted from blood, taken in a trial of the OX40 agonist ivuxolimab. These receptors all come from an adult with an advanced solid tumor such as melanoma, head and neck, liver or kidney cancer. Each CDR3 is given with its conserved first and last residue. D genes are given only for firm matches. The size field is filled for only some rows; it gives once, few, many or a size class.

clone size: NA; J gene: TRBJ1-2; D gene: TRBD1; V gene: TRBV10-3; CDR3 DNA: TGTGCCATCCGGGGGGGACAGTTGGAGTATGGCTACACCTTC; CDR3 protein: CAIRGGQLEYGYTF
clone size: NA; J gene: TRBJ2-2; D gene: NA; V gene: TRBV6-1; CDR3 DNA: TGTGCCAGCAGTGAAGTTTGGTATCCCGGGGAGCTGTTTTTT; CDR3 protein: CASSEVWYPGELFF
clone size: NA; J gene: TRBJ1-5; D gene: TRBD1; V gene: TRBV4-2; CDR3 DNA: TGTGCCAGCAGCCAAAAGTTACGGGGACAGGCCTCGGGGCAGCCCCAGCATTTT; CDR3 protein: CASSQKLRGQASGQPQHF
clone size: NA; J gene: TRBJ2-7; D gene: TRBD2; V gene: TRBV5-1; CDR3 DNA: TGCGCCAGCAGCTTGGCTAGCGGGAGAGCCGAGCAGTACTTC; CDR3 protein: CASSLASGRAEQYF
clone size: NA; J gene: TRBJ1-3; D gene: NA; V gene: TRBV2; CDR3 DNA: TGTGCCAGCAACGACAGAGGAAACACCATATATTTT; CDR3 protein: CASNDRGNTIYF
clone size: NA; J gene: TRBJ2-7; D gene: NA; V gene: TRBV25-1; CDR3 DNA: TGTGCCAGCAGTGAATATAGGGGTGGTTACGAGCAGTACTTC; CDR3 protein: CASSEYRGGYEQYF
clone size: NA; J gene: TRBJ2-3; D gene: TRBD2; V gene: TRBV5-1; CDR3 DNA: TGCGCCAGCAGCTTGGGACTAGCGGCTAGCACAGATACGCAGTATTTT; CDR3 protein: CASSLGLAASTDTQYF
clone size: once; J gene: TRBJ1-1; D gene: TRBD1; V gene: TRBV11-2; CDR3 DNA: TGTGCCAGCAGTATCACAGGGGGAACTGAAGCTTTCTTT; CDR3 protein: CASSITGGTEAFF
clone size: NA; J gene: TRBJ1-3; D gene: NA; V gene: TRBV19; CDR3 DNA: TGTGCCAGTATTCGGGAACGGTCCTCTGGAAACACCATATATTTT; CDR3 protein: CASIRERSSGNTIYF
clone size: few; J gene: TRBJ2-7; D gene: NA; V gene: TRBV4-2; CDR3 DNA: TGTGCCAGCAGCCAAGATCGGGTCCACTCGGACGAGCAGTACTTC; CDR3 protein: CASSQDRVHSDEQYF
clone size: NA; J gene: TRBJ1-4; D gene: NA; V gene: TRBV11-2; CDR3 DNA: TGTGCCAGCAGCTTAAGGTCCAGTCTGGGTGAAAAACTGTTTTTT; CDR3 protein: CASSLRSSLGEKLFF
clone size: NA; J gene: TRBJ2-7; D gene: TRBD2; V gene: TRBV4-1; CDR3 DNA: TGCGCCAGCAGCCAACCGACTAGCGGTACCTACGAGCAGTACTTC; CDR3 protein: CASSQPTSGTYEQYF
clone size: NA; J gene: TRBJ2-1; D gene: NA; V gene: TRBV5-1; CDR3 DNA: TGCGCCAGCAGCTTGAATGGGGACTCCTACAATGAGCAGTTCTTC; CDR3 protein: CASSLNGDSYNEQFF
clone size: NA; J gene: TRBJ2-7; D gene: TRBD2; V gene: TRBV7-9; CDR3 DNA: TGTGCCAGCAGCTTTAACCCACTAGCGGCGTCCTACGAGCAGTACTTC; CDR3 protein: CASSFNPLAASYEQYF
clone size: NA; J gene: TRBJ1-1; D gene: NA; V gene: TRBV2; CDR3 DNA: TGTGCCAGCAGTGAGAGAGGGAACACTGAAGCTTTCTTT; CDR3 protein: CASSERGNTEAFF
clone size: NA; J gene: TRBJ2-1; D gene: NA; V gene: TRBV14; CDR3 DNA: TGTGCCAGCAGCCAACCGGGAACGGGGAATGAGCAGTTCTTC; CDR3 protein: CASSQPGTGNEQFF
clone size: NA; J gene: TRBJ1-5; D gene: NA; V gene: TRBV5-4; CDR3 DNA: TGTGCCAGCAGCCCGGGTCCAGGGGCGGGTGGCAATCAGCCCCAGCATTTT; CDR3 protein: CASSPGPGAGGNQPQHF